These 29 T cell receptor beta chains were sequenced from one sample in a study of T-cell reconstitution after alpha-beta-depleted transplantation in children. This sample's TCRbeta library carried unique molecular identifier barcodes. TCRdb independently ran MiXCR on the PCR reads; one entry per CDR3 protein. The repertoire has some 600,000 distinct CDR3 sequences, 10% to 15% of them found once; the top ten carry around 2.2%. Sample: PBMCs, mostly from graft donor cells, taken 360 days after TCRalphabeta/CD19-depleted stem cell transplant. The origin of the receptors is a male patient aged 10-17 years who had a stem cell transplant for acute myeloid leukemia, so the T cells may come from the graft donor.

This chain links TRBV28 with TRBJ2-2; D unresolved. The germline CDR1 and CDR2 sequences are MDHEN and SYDVKM. The CDR3 has 16 amino acids. The V and J ends lost 3 bases and 0 bases respectively, with 11 bases between them. CDR3 sequence: CASSLAGNSNTGELFF. For the CDR3, the DNA is TGTGCCAGCAGTTTGGCCGGAAACTCGAACACCGGGGAGCTGTTTTTT.

This clonotype was detected many times. The V gene is TRBV11-1, the J gene TRBJ2-2; TRBD1 agrees at 8 bases. The CDR3 has 15 residues. V lost 4 bases and J lost 2; bases outside the gene matches: 3. Germline V gives CDR1 SGHAT, CDR2 FQDESV (reference sequence). CDR3 nucleotides: TGTGCCAGCAGCTCTGACAGGGGTAACACCGGGGAGCTGTTTTTT. Translation gives CASSSDRGNTGELFF.

The chain recombines TRBV20-1 with TRBJ2-2; TRBD2 matches 15 bases. Looked up from germline, CDR1 is DFQATT and CDR2 is SNEGSKA (reference sequence). Unmatched junction bases numbered 6, after V lost 0 bases and J lost 13 bases. The CDR3 is 15 residues long. CDR3 nucleotides: TGCAGTGCTAGAGAGGGGGGACTAGCGGGAGGAGGGCTGTTTTTT. The encoded protein is CSAREGGLAGGGLFF.

This clonotype was detected a few times. The V call is TRBV11-2, the J call TRBJ2-7, with a weak D call TRBD2 (6 bases). The germline gives CDR1 SGHAT, CDR2 FQNNGV. The CDR3 has 14 residues. The ends were cut back, 2 bases at V and 0 bases at J, with 8 bases in the middle. The CDR3 protein is CASSLLASSYEQYF. CDR3 DNA: TGTGCCAGCAGCTTACTAGCGAGCTCCTACGAGCAGTACTTC.

This clonotype was counted between two and nine times. This chain joins TRBV7-9 and TRBJ2-7, with D hard to call. The CDR3 loop spans 13 amino acids. Per germline, CDR1 SEHNR and CDR2 FQNEAQ (reference sequence). With 1 base removed from V and 3 bases from J, the gap between germline ends came to 7 bases. The CDR3 coding sequence is TGTGCCAGCAGCTTAGACCCCCTCTACGAGCAGTACTTC. This translates into CASSLDPLYEQYF.

This chain joins TRBV6-1 and TRBJ1-4; D is uncertain. V lost 4 bases to trimming and J lost 8 bases, with 14 bases between them. CDR1 is MNHNS, CDR2 SASEGT, per germline. The CDR3 is 14 amino acids. The CDR3 sequence is CASSGVSAGEKLFF. The CDR3 DNA is TGTGCCAGCAGTGGAGTCAGTGCGGGAGAAAAACTGTTTTTT.

This clonotype was counted at least ten times. This chain joins TRBV20-1 and TRBJ2-7, with TRBD1 matching over 7 bases. V trimming: 3 bases; J trimming: 5 bases; junction bases outside the gene matches: 7. The length of the CDR3 is 13 residues. Germline V gene sequence: CDR1 DFQATT, CDR2 SNEGSKA (reference sequence). This chain's CDR3 is CSASRDSDHEQYF. The CDR3 nucleotides are TGCAGTGCTAGTCGGGACAGTGACCACGAGCAGTACTTC.

This clonotype showed up many times. The rearrangement joins TRBV28 to TRBJ2-7, with 8 bases identical to TRBD2. J gave up 6 bases and V 1 base, and 8 bases lay outside the gene matches. The germline gives CDR1 MDHEN, CDR2 SYDVKM. CDR3 length equals 15 residues. The CDR3 DNA reads as TGTGCCAGCAGTTTATTGCGGGAGGCCCTCCGCGAGCAGTACTTC. Protein: CASSLLREALREQYF. Using reference TRBV28 and TRBJ2-7 for the parts outside the CDR3, the full variable domain is DVKVTQSSRYLVKRTGEKVFLECVQDMDHENMFWYRQDPGLGLRLIYFSYDVKMKEKGDIPEGYSVSREKKERFSLILESASTNQTSMYLCASSLLREALREQYFGPGTRLTVT.

This clonotype showed up just a few times. The rearrangement joins TRBV2 to TRBJ1-1; no clear D gene. Trimming pared 4 bases from V and 3 bases from J, leaving 9 bases between. Germline loops: CDR1 SNHLY, CDR2 FYNNEI. This CDR3 is built from 13 residues. The CDR3 loop reads CASSVGPYTEAFF. CDR3 nucleotide sequence: TGTGCCAGCAGTGTTGGACCGTACACTGAAGCTTTCTTT.

The chain is built from TRBV12-3 or TRBV12-4 and TRBJ2-3; 9 bases match TRBD1. After removal of 3 bases from V and 4 bases from J, the junction contained 5 bases not matched to a gene. The CDR3 extends over 15 amino acids. In DNA form, the CDR3 reads TGTGCCAGCAGTTTTGGGACAGGGAGGGCAGATACGCAGTATTTT. The encoded protein is CASSFGTGRADTQYF.

This clonotype was observed at least ten times. The CDR3 nucleotides are TGCAGCGTTGCCGGGACAGGGGAAAACGAGCAGTACTTC. The encoded protein is CSVAGTGENEQYF. The V call is TRBV29-1, the J call TRBJ2-7; 10 bases match TRBD1. CDR3 length: 13 amino acids. The J segment lost 5 bases and the V segment lost 4 bases, leaving 5 bases of the junction unmatched. Germline CDR1 reads SQVTM; CDR2 reads ANQGSEA.

This clonotype was found many times. The rearrangement links TRBV28 to TRBJ2-4; 7 bases line up with TRBD1. V was clipped by 10 bases and J by 8 bases; unmatched bases: 11. The CDR3 is 13 residues long. The germline CDR1 and CDR2 sequences are MDHEN and SYDVKM. Here the CDR3 DNA reads TGTGCCACCTCGCGGACAGGATATGACATTCAGTACTTC. As protein: CATSRTGYDIQYF.

The rearrangement joins TRBV12-3 or TRBV12-4 to TRBJ2-7; the match to TRBD2 covers 10 bases. The CDR3 has 17 amino acids. The V segment lost 0 bases and the J segment 2 bases; nucleotides outside the gene matches: 7. The CDR3 sequence is CASSLAGVAGGPYEQYF. DNA of the CDR3: TGTGCCAGCAGTTTAGCAGGGGTAGCGGGAGGCCCCTACGAGCAGTACTTC.

In this sample, this clonotype turned up many times. The chain has TRBV6-5 and TRBJ1-1, with D unresolved. The ends were cut back, 0 bases at V and 11 bases at J, with 13 bases in the middle. This CDR3 spans 13 amino acids. CDR1 and CDR2 from the germline V gene are MNHEY and SVGAGI. In DNA form, the CDR3 reads TGTGCCAGCAGTTACTCGGTCGGGATTGATGCTTTCTTT. It translates to CASSYSVGIDAFF.

There are a few counts of this clonotype. The CDR3 DNA reads as TGTGCCAGCAGCTTGCCCGGACCTGTATACGAGCAGTACTTC. Protein: CASSLPGPVYEQYF. The rearrangement links TRBV5-6 to TRBJ2-7; D is undetermined. Trimming shortened V by 1 base and J by 4 bases, and 12 bases separated the two germline ends. The CDR3 runs to 14 residues. CDR1 and CDR2 from the germline V gene are SGHDT and YYEEEE.

The rearrangement joins TRBV6-5 to TRBJ1-4; the D gene is possibly TRBD1 (5 bases). CDR1 and CDR2 (germline): MNHEY, SVGAGI. The CDR3 contains 19 residues. Trimming left V 2 bases short and J 0 bases short, with 19 bases between. The chain's CDR3 is CASSYRGGNRGATNEKLFF. The DNA of the CDR3 is TGTGCCAGCAGTTACCGGGGGGGGAACCGAGGCGCAACTAATGAAAAACTGTTTTTT.

This clonotype has only a few counts. This sequence joins TRBV7-3 and TRBJ2-5; TRBD1 or TRBD2 may be the D gene (6 bases each). The CDR3 has 14 residues. Germline V CDR1 and CDR2: SGHTA, FQGTGA. V was cut by 2 bases and J by 5 bases, with 12 bases left in between. CDR3 nucleotides: TGTGCCAGCAGCTTAGGGGGCGCGGGGGAGACCCAGTACTTC. This encodes CASSLGGAGETQYF. Supplemented by reference TRBV7-3 and TRBJ2-5, the full variable domain reads GAGVSQTPSNKVTEKGKYVELRCDPISGHTALYWYRQSLGQGPEFLIYFQGTGAADDSGLPNDRFFAVRPEGSVSTLKIQRTERGDSAVYLCASSLGGAGETQYFGPGTRLLVL.

The J gene is TRBJ1-6, the V gene TRBV7-3, with 10 bases that match TRBD1. The CDR3 is 17 amino acids. With V trimmed by 5 bases and J by 7 bases, 11 bases remained unmatched. Germline V lookup: CDR1 SGHTA, CDR2 FQGTGA. In nucleotides, the CDR3 is TGTGCCAGCAGCCCAAGGGCCCGGGACAGGGGAAATTCACCCCTCCACTTT. Protein sequence: CASSPRARDRGNSPLHF. The variable domain in full, completed from reference TRBV7-3 and TRBJ1-6, reads GAGVSQTPSNKVTEKGKYVELRCDPISGHTALYWYRQSLGQGPEFLIYFQGTGAADDSGLPNDRFFAVRPEGSVSTLKIQRTERGDSAVYLCASSPRARDRGNSPLHFGNGTRLTVT.

The chain carries TRBV6-4 and TRBJ1-1, with D maybe TRBD1 (5 bases). The germline gives CDR1 MRHNA, CDR2 SNTAGT. V was clipped by 6 bases and J by 8 bases, with 19 bases between them. This CDR3 has 14 amino acids. This CDR3 reads CASRAGIPRGEAFF. CDR3 DNA: TGTGCCAGCAGGGCAGGGATACCCAGAGGGGAAGCTTTCTTT.

The chain employs TRBV12-3 or TRBV12-4 and TRBJ2-3; the D gene could be TRBD1 or TRBD2 (5 bases each). V lost 5 bases to trimming and J lost 2 bases, with 20 bases between them. CDR3 length: 17 amino acids. The CDR3 sequence: CASSVGEQAISTDTQYF. CDR3 bases: TGTGCCAGCAGTGTGGGGGAACAGGCCATCTCCACAGATACGCAGTATTTT.

This clonotype was observed a few times. The chain joins TRBV20-1 to TRBJ2-7; 8 bases agree with TRBD1. With V trimmed by 3 bases and J by 1 base, 5 bases remained unmatched. Germline CDR1 and CDR2: DFQATT and SNEGSKA (reference sequence). This CDR3 spans 14 amino acids. As DNA, the CDR3 is TGCAGTGCTAGGCGCCAGGGGGCGTCCTACGAGCAGTACTTC. The encoded protein is CSARRQGASYEQYF.

This clonotype was counted between two and nine times. V is TRBV2 and J is TRBJ2-3; D possibly corresponds to TRBD2 (6 bases). This CDR3 region has 14 residues. Trimming left V 7 bases short and J 2 bases short, with 13 bases between. Germline CDR1 is SNHLY and CDR2 is FYNNEI. CDR3 amino acids: CASNGRIDTDTQYF. The CDR3 bases are TGTGCCAGCAATGGGAGGATCGACACAGATACGCAGTATTTT. Using reference TRBV2 and TRBJ2-3 for the parts outside the CDR3, the full variable domain is EPEVTQTPSHQVTQMGQEVILRCVPISNHLYFYWYRQILGQKVEFLVSFYNNEISEKSEIFDDQFSVERPDGSNFTLKIRSTKLEDSAMYFCASNGRIDTDTQYFGPGTRLTVL.

Only a few counts were recorded for this clonotype. The chain couples TRBV7-3 to TRBJ1-1, with D hard to call. Germline V CDR1 and CDR2: SGHTA, FQGTGA. With 7 bases removed from V and 2 bases from J, the gap between germline ends came to 11 bases. The CDR3 is 13 amino acids. CDR3 in amino acids: CASTAPGNTEAFF. The CDR3, as DNA: TGTGCCAGCACGGCCCCGGGTAACACTGAAGCTTTCTTT.

This clonotype was detected only a few times. This sequence joins TRBV12-3 or TRBV12-4 and TRBJ2-7, with 7 bases identical to TRBD1. CDR3 size: 14 residues. The V and J ends lost 5 bases and 9 bases, in that order; junction bases with no gene match: 13. The CDR3 region has the DNA TGTGCCAGCAGTCCCGGGACAGATCTTCGGGGGCAGTACTTC. Amino acid sequence: CASSPGTDLRGQYF.

This clonotype was counted many times. The chain joins TRBV20-1 to TRBJ2-2; D possibly corresponds to TRBD2 (7 bases). Trimming pared 5 bases from V and 6 bases from J, leaving 10 bases between. Per germline, CDR1 DFQATT and CDR2 SNEGSKA (reference sequence). The length of the CDR3 is 12 residues. The CDR3 here is CSAAGGPGELFF. The CDR3 DNA is TGCAGTGCTGCCGGGGGGCCCGGGGAGCTGTTTTTT.

The rearrangement joins TRBV7-2 to TRBJ2-5; the match to TRBD1 covers 9 bases. This CDR3 region has 15 residues. Losses at the gene ends were 4 bases for V and 5 bases for J; bases not matched to a gene: 8. Germline V CDR1 and CDR2: SGHTA, FQGNSA. CDR3 DNA sequence: TGTGCCAGCAGCTCCTCGGGACAGGGTTACGAGACCCAGTACTTC. Amino acids: CASSSSGQGYETQYF. Full variable domain (missing parts from reference TRBV7-2 and TRBJ2-5): GAGVSQSPSNKVTEKGKDVELRCDPISGHTALYWYRQSLGQGLEFLIYFQGNSAPDKSGLPSDRFSAERTGGSVSTLTIQRTQQEDSAVYLCASSSSGQGYETQYFGPGTRLLVL.

This chain links TRBV24-1 with TRBJ2-7; 7 nucleotides agree with TRBD2. Germline V CDR1 and CDR2: KGHDR, SFDVKD. CDR3 size: 13 residues. With 4 bases clipped from V and 6 bases from J, the junction kept 5 bases outside the gene matches. The CDR3 reads CATSDGGILEQYF. DNA for the CDR3: TGTGCCACCAGTGACGGGGGGATTCTCGAGCAGTACTTC.

At least ten counts were recorded for this clonotype. J is TRBJ1-2 and V is TRBV7-2; D unclear. The V gene's germline CDR1 is SGHTA and CDR2 FQGNSA. The CDR3 sequence is 13 residues long. V lost 1 base and J 4 bases, leaving 7 bases between the germline ends. DNA of the CDR3: TGTGCCAGCAGCTTAGGTACAGCCTATGGCTACACCTTC. Translation gives CASSLGTAYGYTF.

The V gene is TRBV29-1, the J gene TRBJ2-1; the D is unclear. This CDR3 has 11 residues. CDR1 and CDR2 from the germline V gene are SQVTM and ANQGSEA. Trimming cost V 7 bases and J 8 bases, with 12 bases left between them. DNA for the CDR3: TGCAGCGCCTTGAATGTAGATGAGCAGTTCTTC. This sequence encodes CSALNVDEQFF.